The rows below give T cell receptor beta chains drawn from one sample of a study. In TCRdb, the RT-PCR reads were re-called with MiXCR into one record per CDR3 protein. The sample holds 550,000 to 750,000 distinct CDR3 sequences, 12% to 15% seen once. Material: memory CD4+ T cells from blood. These receptors were collected from a female donor in good health, serving as a healthy control. CDR3s include the opening cysteine and the closing phenylalanine or tryptophan. Fields, in order: CDR3 protein, CDR3 DNA, CDR3 length, clone size, D gene, V gene, J gene. The D gene is left open where the match is weak. Expanded clones are given a class, and other clones once, few, many or no size at all.

CDR3aa: CASSLDETSGTQQFF
CDR3nt: TGTGCCAGCAGCTTAGACGAGACTAGCGGCACACAGCAGTTCTTC
len: 15
abundance: many
d_gene: TRBD2
v_gene: TRBV7-2
j_gene: TRBJ2-1

CDR3aa: CSADLPSGRAAGELFF
CDR3nt: TGCAGTGCCGACCTACCAAGCGGGAGGGCCGCCGGGGAGCTGTTTTTT
len: 16
abundance: -
d_gene: TRBD2
v_gene: TRBV20-1
j_gene: TRBJ2-2

CDR3aa: CASSEVANQPQHF
CDR3nt: TGTGCCAGCAGTGAAGTAGCGAATCAGCCCCAGCATTTT
len: 13
abundance: few
d_gene: -
v_gene: TRBV6-1
j_gene: TRBJ1-5

CDR3aa: CASSLGEDTQYF
CDR3nt: TGTGCCAGCAGCTTAGGGGAAGATACGCAGTATTTT
len: 12
abundance: few
d_gene: -
v_gene: TRBV7-9
j_gene: TRBJ2-3

CDR3aa: CASSRLETGKAEAFF
CDR3nt: TGCGCCAGCAGCCGACTCGAGACAGGGAAGGCTGAAGCTTTCTTT
len: 15
abundance: -
d_gene: TRBD1
v_gene: TRBV5-1
j_gene: TRBJ1-1

CDR3aa: CSASQRQYGYTF
CDR3nt: TGCAGTGCTAGTCAGAGGCAATATGGCTACACCTTC
len: 12
abundance: many
d_gene: -
v_gene: TRBV20-1
j_gene: TRBJ1-2

CDR3aa: CASSFGTVGYNEQFF
CDR3nt: TGTGCCAGCAGTTTTGGTACTGTAGGATACAATGAGCAGTTCTTC
len: 15
abundance: few
d_gene: -
v_gene: TRBV27
j_gene: TRBJ2-1

CDR3aa: CASSLATSGRGTDTQYF
CDR3nt: TGTGCCAGCAGCTTAGCCACCAGCGGGAGGGGGACAGATACGCAGTATTTT
len: 17
abundance: -
d_gene: TRBD2
v_gene: TRBV7-2
j_gene: TRBJ2-3

CDR3aa: CATGTGLYEQYF
CDR3nt: TGTGCCACCGGGACAGGACTCTACGAGCAGTACTTC
len: 12
abundance: -
d_gene: TRBD1
v_gene: TRBV28
j_gene: TRBJ2-7

CDR3aa: CASRNAGEWAKNIQYF
CDR3nt: TGTGCCAGCAGGAACGCAGGGGAGTGGGCCAAAAACATTCAGTACTTC
len: 16
abundance: few
d_gene: -
v_gene: TRBV12-3/TRBV12-4
j_gene: TRBJ2-4

CDR3aa: CASSQDLATFEQYF
CDR3nt: TGCGCCAGCAGCCAAGATTTGGCCACCTTCGAGCAGTACTTC
len: 14
abundance: -
d_gene: -
v_gene: TRBV4-1
j_gene: TRBJ2-7

CDR3aa: CSARGSRYEQYF
CDR3nt: TGCAGTGCTAGAGGGTCCAGATACGAGCAGTACTTC
len: 12
abundance: -
d_gene: -
v_gene: TRBV20-1
j_gene: TRBJ2-7

CDR3aa: CASSLVGRGDTQYF
CDR3nt: TGTGCCAGCAGCTTAGTTGGCCGGGGGGATACGCAGTATTTT
len: 14
abundance: few
d_gene: -
v_gene: TRBV11-1
j_gene: TRBJ2-3

CDR3aa: CSARATSGINEQFF
CDR3nt: TGCAGTGCTAGGGCTACTAGCGGGATTAATGAGCAGTTCTTC
len: 14
abundance: few
d_gene: TRBD2
v_gene: TRBV20-1
j_gene: TRBJ2-1

CDR3aa: CASLRYNEQFF
CDR3nt: TGTGCCAGCTTGCGGTACAATGAGCAGTTCTTC
len: 11
abundance: many
d_gene: -
v_gene: TRBV6-2/TRBV6-3
j_gene: TRBJ2-1

CDR3aa: CSARNPTNRESGEQYF
CDR3nt: TGCAGTGCTAGAAATCCTACAAACAGGGAATCGGGCGAGCAGTACTTC
len: 16
abundance: few
d_gene: -
v_gene: TRBV20-1
j_gene: TRBJ2-7

CDR3aa: CASREAGAPYEQYF
CDR3nt: TGTGCCAGCAGGGAAGCGGGGGCTCCCTACGAGCAGTACTTC
len: 14
abundance: -
d_gene: TRBD2
v_gene: TRBV7-9
j_gene: TRBJ2-7

CDR3aa: CASSLHDRDEQYF
CDR3nt: TGTGCCAGCTCGCTCCACGACAGGGACGAGCAGTACTTC
len: 13
abundance: few
d_gene: TRBD1
v_gene: TRBV12-3/TRBV12-4
j_gene: TRBJ2-7

CDR3aa: CASSQAAGIYNEQFF
CDR3nt: TGCGCCAGCAGCCAAGCGGCAGGGATCTACAATGAGCAGTTCTTC
len: 15
abundance: many
d_gene: -
v_gene: TRBV4-3
j_gene: TRBJ2-1

CDR3aa: CSARAAGARGNQPQHF
CDR3nt: TGCAGTGCGAGGGCGGCAGGGGCGCGGGGCAATCAGCCCCAGCATTTT
len: 16
abundance: few
d_gene: -
v_gene: TRBV20-1
j_gene: TRBJ1-5

CDR3aa: CASSDYGANYEQYF
CDR3nt: TGTGCCAGCAGTGACTACGGGGCCAACTACGAGCAGTACTTC
len: 14
abundance: -
d_gene: -
v_gene: TRBV6-1
j_gene: TRBJ2-7

CDR3aa: CASSASGQGAGELFF
CDR3nt: TGTGCCAGCAGCGCTTCGGGACAGGGGGCCGGGGAGCTGTTTTTT
len: 15
abundance: -
d_gene: TRBD1
v_gene: TRBV9
j_gene: TRBJ2-2

CDR3aa: CASSPLRGRGTQYF
CDR3nt: TGTGCCAGCAGTCCTCTGCGCGGGAGGGGGACCCAGTACTTC
len: 14
abundance: -
d_gene: TRBD2
v_gene: TRBV28
j_gene: TRBJ2-5

CDR3aa: CASSQNKYSNQPQHF
CDR3nt: TGTGCCAGCAGTCAAAACAAATATAGCAATCAGCCCCAGCATTTT
len: 15
abundance: few
d_gene: -
v_gene: TRBV6-5
j_gene: TRBJ1-5

CDR3aa: CASSLGGWQETQYF
CDR3nt: TGTGCCAGCAGTTTAGGGGGTTGGCAAGAGACCCAGTACTTC
len: 14
abundance: -
d_gene: -
v_gene: TRBV12-3/TRBV12-4
j_gene: TRBJ2-5

CDR3aa: CASSDAGTANTGELFF
CDR3nt: TGTGCCAGCAGTGATGCGGGGACAGCGAACACCGGGGAGCTGTTTTTT
len: 16
abundance: -
d_gene: -
v_gene: TRBV25-1
j_gene: TRBJ2-2

CDR3aa: CASSYDFSNYGYTF
CDR3nt: TGTGCCAGCAGTTACGATTTTTCTAACTATGGCTACACCTTC
len: 14
abundance: -
d_gene: -
v_gene: TRBV6-5
j_gene: TRBJ1-2

CDR3aa: CASSQRAGLPYNEQFF
CDR3nt: TGTGCCAGCAGTCAAAGGGCAGGGTTACCGTACAATGAGCAGTTCTTC
len: 16
abundance: -
d_gene: -
v_gene: TRBV7-2
j_gene: TRBJ2-1

CDR3aa: CSVEWGNLMNTEAFF
CDR3nt: TGCAGCGTTGAATGGGGAAATTTGATGAACACTGAAGCTTTCTTT
len: 15
abundance: many
d_gene: -
v_gene: TRBV29-1
j_gene: TRBJ1-1

CDR3aa: CSATEGGSTEAFF
CDR3nt: TGCAGTGCTACGGAGGGTGGGTCCACTGAAGCTTTCTTT
len: 13
abundance: few
d_gene: -
v_gene: TRBV20-1
j_gene: TRBJ1-1

CDR3aa: CASSLGSTFRSGNTIYF
CDR3nt: TGTGCCAGCAGCTTAGGTTCTACTTTCCGCTCTGGAAACACCATATATTTT
len: 17
abundance: -
d_gene: -
v_gene: TRBV7-2
j_gene: TRBJ1-3

CDR3aa: CASSFQGASETGELFF
CDR3nt: TGCGCCAGCAGCTTCCAGGGGGCGTCGGAGACCGGGGAGCTGTTTTTT
len: 16
abundance: -
d_gene: TRBD1
v_gene: TRBV5-1
j_gene: TRBJ2-2

CDR3aa: CAISEGRGQREQYF
CDR3nt: TGTGCCATCAGTGAAGGGCGGGGGCAGAGAGAGCAGTACTTC
len: 14
abundance: many
d_gene: -
v_gene: TRBV10-3
j_gene: TRBJ2-7

CDR3aa: CSAGGRLSSYEQYF
CDR3nt: TGCAGTGCGGGCGGACGGCTGAGCTCCTACGAGCAGTACTTC
len: 14
abundance: few
d_gene: -
v_gene: TRBV20-1
j_gene: TRBJ2-7

CDR3aa: CASSLLPQPRDEQFF
CDR3nt: TGTGCCAGCAGCCTTTTGCCCCAACCGAGGGATGAGCAGTTCTTC
len: 15
abundance: few
d_gene: -
v_gene: TRBV5-5
j_gene: TRBJ2-1

CDR3aa: CASSLVPTGTGLHEQYF
CDR3nt: TGCGCCAGCAGCTTGGTCCCCACCGGGACAGGGCTCCACGAGCAGTACTTC
len: 17
abundance: many
d_gene: TRBD1
v_gene: TRBV5-1
j_gene: TRBJ2-7

CDR3aa: CASSDHLATDTQYF
CDR3nt: TGTGCCAGCAGTGACCATCTAGCTACAGATACGCAGTATTTT
len: 14
abundance: many
d_gene: -
v_gene: TRBV9
j_gene: TRBJ2-3

CDR3aa: CASSPGPISGNTIYF
CDR3nt: TGTGCCAGCAGCCCTGGACCGATCTCTGGAAACACCATATATTTT
len: 15
abundance: many
d_gene: -
v_gene: TRBV6-6
j_gene: TRBJ1-3

CDR3aa: CASSLAGNGHEQYF
CDR3nt: TGCGCCAGCAGCTTGGCCGGGAATGGCCACGAGCAGTACTTC
len: 14
abundance: few
d_gene: -
v_gene: TRBV5-1
j_gene: TRBJ2-7

CDR3aa: CASSFGPGEETQYF
CDR3nt: -
len: 14
abundance: many
d_gene: -
v_gene: TRBV5-1
j_gene: TRBJ2-5

CDR3aa: CSVEVGGGTEAFF
CDR3nt: TGCAGCGTTGAAGTAGGGGGTGGCACTGAAGCTTTCTTT
len: 13
abundance: many
d_gene: -
v_gene: TRBV29-1
j_gene: TRBJ1-1

CDR3aa: CASGLGTSGGGDTQYF
CDR3nt: TGTGCTAGTGGTTTGGGGACTAGCGGAGGGGGAGATACGCAGTATTTT
len: 16
abundance: -
d_gene: TRBD2
v_gene: TRBV12-5
j_gene: TRBJ2-3

CDR3aa: CASSLVDSGGGNTIYF
CDR3nt: TGTGCCAGCAGCTTAGTTGACAGTGGCGGTGGAAACACCATATATTTT
len: 16
abundance: few
d_gene: -
v_gene: TRBV7-8
j_gene: TRBJ1-3

CDR3aa: CASSSPPETGGDDEQYF
CDR3nt: TGTGCCAGCAGTTCCCCCCCCGAGACAGGGGGCGACGACGAGCAGTACTTC
len: 17
abundance: many
d_gene: TRBD1
v_gene: TRBV6-5
j_gene: TRBJ2-7

CDR3aa: CAISPVGQLGNTIYF
CDR3nt: TGTGCCATCAGTCCTGTCGGACAGCTGGGAAACACCATATATTTT
len: 15
abundance: many
d_gene: -
v_gene: TRBV10-3
j_gene: TRBJ1-3

CDR3aa: CSARRADEGETQYF
CDR3nt: TGCAGTGCTAGACGGGCGGACGAAGGAGAGACCCAGTACTTC
len: 14
abundance: many
d_gene: -
v_gene: TRBV20-1
j_gene: TRBJ2-5

CDR3aa: CASSLGGGAGSYEQYF
CDR3nt: TGCGCCAGCAGCTTGGGGGGGGGCGCTGGATCCTACGAGCAGTACTTC
len: 16
abundance: few
d_gene: -
v_gene: TRBV5-1
j_gene: TRBJ2-7

CDR3aa: CASSSVWEQFF
CDR3nt: TGTGCCAGCAGTTCAGTCTGGGAGCAGTTCTTC
len: 11
abundance: few
d_gene: -
v_gene: TRBV28
j_gene: TRBJ2-1

CDR3aa: CASSPSGQTGYGYTF
CDR3nt: TGTGCCAGCTCACCGAGTGGGCAAACTGGCTATGGCTACACCTTC
len: 15
abundance: many
d_gene: -
v_gene: TRBV18
j_gene: TRBJ1-2

CDR3aa: CASSPLGQVEAFF
CDR3nt: TGTGCCAGCTCACCCCTCGGACAGGTTGAAGCTTTCTTT
len: 13
abundance: few
d_gene: TRBD1
v_gene: TRBV18
j_gene: TRBJ1-1

CDR3aa: CASSLATRTGELFF
CDR3nt: TGCGCCAGCAGCCTCGCAACTCGCACCGGGGAGCTGTTTTTT
len: 14
abundance: -
d_gene: -
v_gene: TRBV4-1
j_gene: TRBJ2-2

CDR3aa: CATSVNRDADTQYF
CDR3nt: TGTGCCACCAGTGTCAACAGGGACGCAGATACGCAGTATTTT
len: 14
abundance: few
d_gene: -
v_gene: TRBV24-1
j_gene: TRBJ2-3

CDR3aa: CASSLNTGPPTEAFF
CDR3nt: TGTGCCAGCAGCTTAAACACAGGGCCCCCCACTGAAGCTTTCTTT
len: 15
abundance: -
d_gene: -
v_gene: TRBV7-3
j_gene: TRBJ1-1

CDR3aa: CASSVQGRSSGANVLTF
CDR3nt: TGTGCCAGTAGTGTGCAGGGGCGTAGCTCTGGGGCCAACGTCCTGACTTTC
len: 17
abundance: -
d_gene: -
v_gene: TRBV19
j_gene: TRBJ2-6